Following are 14 T cell receptor beta chains from one sample sequenced in a study of beta chain features in type 1 diabetes. Every bit of the isolated RNA underwent reverse transcription, so sequencing read expressed TCRB transcripts. This table comes from immunoSEQ multiplex PCR, and its TCRdb copy is limited to in-frame clones, with some not included. The repertoire includes 350,000 to 450,000 clones, about 15% of them detected once, and more than 0.015% sits in the top ten. Sequencing was carried out using naive CD4+ T cells from blood. The source is a woman aged 18-29 years in good health.

The sample holds a few counts of this clone. This chain connects TRBV21-1 to TRBJ2-7; the table calls TRBD1, which could not be checked here. TRBV21-1 is annotated as a pseudogene. The CDR3 is made up of 13 amino acids. The CDR3 coding sequence is TGTGCCAGCACCAGACAGGATTCCTACGAGCAGTACTTC. The encoded protein is CASTRQDSYEQYF.

This clone was counted between two and nine times. The chain has TRBV7-9 and TRBJ2-7; 8 bases are shared with TRBD1. The trim removed 3 bases at V and 0 bases at J, leaving 4 bases unmatched. This CDR3 is built from 15 residues. Germline V gene lookup returns CDR1 SEHNR and CDR2 FQNEAQ (reference sequence). This CDR3 reads CASSFWDRSSYEQYF. CDR3 bases: TGTGCCAGCAGCTTTTGGGACAGGAGCTCCTACGAGCAGTACTTC.

Only a few counts were recorded for this clone. V is TRBV15 and J is TRBJ2-7; 7 bases align to TRBD2. The V and J ends lost 0 bases and 3 bases, in that order; junction bases with no gene match: 8. This CDR3 contains 16 residues. The V gene's germline CDR1 is LNHNV and CDR2 YYDKDF (reference sequence). This CDR3 is CATSREALAVGYEQYF. The CDR3 DNA is TGTGCCACCAGCAGAGAGGCGCTAGCGGTTGGCTACGAGCAGTACTTC.

This chain's CDR3 is CASSPDSRGSVTQYF. The DNA of the CDR3 is TGTGCCAGCTCACCGGATTCACGGGGGTCAGTTACGCAGTATTTT. J is TRBJ2-3 and V is TRBV18, with TRBD2 as a possible D gene (6 bases). The CDR3 length is 15 residues. Trimming removed 3 bases at V and 8 bases at J, with 18 bases between. Germline V lookup: CDR1 KGHSH, CDR2 LQKENI.

The chain has TRBV7-2 and TRBJ1-3; tentatively, D is TRBD1 (5 bases). Germline CDR1 is SGHTA and CDR2 is FQGNSA. The germline V and J ends were trimmed by 5 bases and 4 bases, with 12 bases remaining between them. The CDR3 runs to 14 residues. The CDR3 sequence is CASSPQTVGNTIYF. The DNA of the CDR3 is TGTGCCAGCAGCCCCCAGACAGTAGGAAACACCATATATTTT.

This clone was seen only a few times. In DNA, the CDR3 is TGTGCCGTAAGCGGGAGGGGAGAGACCCAGTACTTC. This encodes CAVSGRGETQYF. The V gene is TRBV15, the J gene TRBJ2-5; 10 positions match TRBD2. Germline loops: CDR1 LNHNV, CDR2 YYDKDF (reference sequence). V lost 11 bases and J lost 4; bases outside the gene matches: 4. The CDR3 consists of 12 residues.

The chain joins TRBV5-1 to TRBJ2-1; 8 nucleotides agree with TRBD2. This CDR3 has 16 amino acids. V was pared by 0 bases and J by 6 bases, with 8 bases of the junction left unmatched. Germline V gene lookup returns CDR1 SGHRS and CDR2 YFSETQ. The CDR3 spells CASSLVLAGTSNEQFF. The CDR3 region has the DNA TGCGCCAGCAGCTTGGTTTTAGCGGGAACTAGCAATGAGCAGTTCTTC.

The chain has TRBV4-3 and TRBJ2-7; TRBD1 aligns across 7 bases. CDR1 is LGHNA and CDR2 is YSLEER in the germline V gene. V dropped 3 bases and J dropped 5; count of bases not matched to a gene: 10. CDR3 length equals 15 residues. In DNA form, the CDR3 reads TGCGCCAGCAGCCAGTCCCGATACAGGGGCCACGAGCAGTACTTC. Its protein product is CASSQSRYRGHEQYF.

The table lists this clone with a few counts. The chain uses TRBV30 and TRBJ1-4; D unclear. Germline lookup yields CDR1 GTSNPN and CDR2 SVGIG (reference sequence). Between the trimmed V and J ends, which lost 2 bases and 8 bases, there was a span of 9 bases. There are 12 residues in the CDR3. CDR3 protein: CAWSLPREKLFF. As DNA, the CDR3 is TGTGCCTGGAGTCTCCCCCGGGAAAAACTGTTTTTT.

This clone appeared a few times. At the DNA level, this CDR3 is encoded by other sequences in the same sample as well. This chain uses TRBV7-9 with TRBJ1-1; TRBD1 aligns across 7 bases. With V trimmed by 1 base and J by 2 bases, 1 base remained unmatched. Germline CDR1 is SEHNR and CDR2 is FQNEAQ (reference sequence). CDR3 size: 14 residues. The CDR3 is CASSLGGGNTEAFF. In DNA form, the CDR3 reads TGTGCCAGCAGCTTAGGAGGGGGCAACACTGAAGCTTTCTTT.

The chain is built from TRBV15 and TRBJ2-1, with a weak D call TRBD2 (5 bases). Germline CDR1 and CDR2: LNHNV and YYDKDF (reference sequence). This CDR3 comprises 19 residues. V was shortened by 0 bases and J by 5 bases, with 23 bases between the two germline ends. The CDR3 DNA sequence: TGTGCCACCAGCAGAGATCCATACTACAGCCGCCTTAGCGACAATGAGCAGTTCTTC. Amino acid sequence: CATSRDPYYSRLSDNEQFF.

The chain couples TRBV6-5 to TRBJ2-1; 7 nucleotides agree with TRBD1. CDR1 is MNHEY and CDR2 is SVGAGI in the germline V gene. This CDR3 comprises 14 residues. V lost 6 bases to trimming and J lost 8 bases; unmatched junction nucleotides: 10. CDR3 region: CASSHDRVRDEQFF. The CDR3 nucleotides are TGTGCCAGCAGCCACGACAGGGTTCGCGATGAGCAGTTCTTC.

This clone was recorded a few times. The rearrangement links TRBV9 to TRBJ2-7; TRBD1 is a possible D gene (6 bases). Germline V gene lookup returns CDR1 SGDLS and CDR2 YYNGEE. V gave up 4 bases and J gave up 7 bases, with 15 bases separating them. CDR3 length: 13 residues. The CDR3 nucleotides are TGTGCCAGCAGCCCCACAGGGCCGGGAGAGCAGTACTTC. It yields the protein CASSPTGPGEQYF.

J is TRBJ1-2 and V is TRBV2; no definite D call. Germline CDR1 reads SNHLY; CDR2 reads FYNNEI. The ends were cut back, 2 bases at V and 7 bases at J, with 11 bases in the middle. The CDR3 contains 13 residues. CDR3 amino acids: CASSERGSFGYTF. In DNA, the CDR3 is TGTGCCAGCAGTGAACGAGGGTCTTTTGGCTACACCTTC.